Listed below are T cell receptor beta chains from one sample, sequenced in a study of T cells in Graves' hyperthyroidism and ophthalmopathy. TCRdb passed the multiplex PCR reads through MiXCR, listing each CDR3 protein once. The table shows fewer than 450,000 distinct CDR3 sequences, with 13% to 15% occurring only once. Sequenced: blood. The receptors were gathered from a woman aged 55 to 70 with Graves' ophthalmopathy. CDR3s leave out the opening cysteine and the closing phenylalanine or tryptophan. The size entry is marked missing in some rows and otherwise reads once, few, many or a size class.

clone size: .; V gene: TRBV28; J gene: TRBJ1-5; CDR3 protein: ASSFPDRGIGPQH
clone size: .; V gene: TRBV6-1; J gene: TRBJ1-2; CDR3 protein: ASSEQTGPYGYT
clone size: few; V gene: TRBV10-3; J gene: TRBJ2-7; CDR3 protein: AISESLTGQAEQY
clone size: many; V gene: TRBV11-2; J gene: TRBJ2-5; CDR3 protein: ASSFNRGGGETQY
clone size: few; V gene: TRBV30; J gene: TRBJ2-3; CDR3 protein: AWTGQGQPIDTQY
clone size: few; V gene: TRBV6-2/TRBV6-3; J gene: TRBJ2-2; CDR3 protein: ASSQSDRVEAGELF
clone size: few; V gene: TRBV20-1; J gene: TRBJ2-7; CDR3 protein: SARDPGLAGVRDYEQY
clone size: many; V gene: TRBV6-1; J gene: TRBJ1-5; CDR3 protein: ASSEGGAGVNQPQH
clone size: many; V gene: TRBV29-1; J gene: TRBJ2-7; CDR3 protein: SVEVAASSYEQY
clone size: .; V gene: TRBV19; J gene: TRBJ2-2; CDR3 protein: ASSIRPAGELF
clone size: .; V gene: TRBV5-5; J gene: TRBJ2-7; CDR3 protein: ASSLSADRTPREQY
clone size: many; V gene: TRBV5-8; J gene: TRBJ1-1; CDR3 protein: ASSSEQGVNTEAF
clone size: .; V gene: TRBV27; J gene: TRBJ1-1; CDR3 protein: ASSPWTGRTEAF
clone size: many; V gene: TRBV28; J gene: TRBJ1-4; CDR3 protein: ASRWGTGLEKLF
clone size: .; V gene: TRBV6-5; J gene: TRBJ2-1; CDR3 protein: ASSTSALLIAGGEQF
clone size: .; V gene: TRBV6-2/TRBV6-3; J gene: TRBJ2-2; CDR3 protein: ASSGTSGRATGELF
clone size: few; V gene: TRBV6-1; J gene: TRBJ2-5; CDR3 protein: ASKVSSGSFGNLETQY
clone size: few; V gene: TRBV7-9; J gene: TRBJ2-7; CDR3 protein: ASSQNKKLGQQTYEQY
clone size: once; V gene: TRBV27; J gene: TRBJ2-7; CDR3 protein: ASSLTQGLSSYEQY
clone size: few; V gene: TRBV3-1; J gene: TRBJ2-1; CDR3 protein: ASSQGGSFNEQF
clone size: many; V gene: TRBV6-1; J gene: TRBJ2-7; CDR3 protein: ASSDAFPPYEQY
clone size: few; V gene: TRBV19; J gene: TRBJ2-7; CDR3 protein: ASSVTGAVDEQY
clone size: many; V gene: TRBV30; J gene: TRBJ1-5; CDR3 protein: AWSPRQASNNQPQH
clone size: many; V gene: TRBV28; J gene: TRBJ2-5; CDR3 protein: ASSLLVGEKRETQY
clone size: many; V gene: TRBV6-1; J gene: TRBJ2-7; CDR3 protein: ASNGRAPFSSSYEQY
clone size: .; V gene: TRBV20-1; J gene: TRBJ1-6; CDR3 protein: TGGQIDSPLH
clone size: .; V gene: TRBV6-1; J gene: TRBJ1-3; CDR3 protein: ASSPPGQGAPSSGNTIY
clone size: many; V gene: TRBV7-9; J gene: TRBJ2-7; CDR3 protein: ASSLEGGVYEQY
clone size: .; V gene: TRBV7-7; J gene: TRBJ2-1; CDR3 protein: ASSLEASGRYEQF
clone size: many; V gene: TRBV7-8; J gene: TRBJ2-7; CDR3 protein: ASSLALGREQY
clone size: many; V gene: TRBV15; J gene: TRBJ2-5; CDR3 protein: ATSRGTSGSQETQY
clone size: many; V gene: TRBV7-2; J gene: TRBJ1-5; CDR3 protein: ASSLARGNQPQH
clone size: many; V gene: TRBV27; J gene: TRBJ2-3; CDR3 protein: ASSLGLYSGNTQY
clone size: many; V gene: TRBV7-2; J gene: TRBJ2-1; CDR3 protein: ASSLYPGRHNEQF
clone size: many; V gene: TRBV10-3; J gene: TRBJ2-5; CDR3 protein: AISESASGRETQY
clone size: many; V gene: TRBV20-1; J gene: TRBJ2-2; CDR3 protein: SARDLGNGGTGELF